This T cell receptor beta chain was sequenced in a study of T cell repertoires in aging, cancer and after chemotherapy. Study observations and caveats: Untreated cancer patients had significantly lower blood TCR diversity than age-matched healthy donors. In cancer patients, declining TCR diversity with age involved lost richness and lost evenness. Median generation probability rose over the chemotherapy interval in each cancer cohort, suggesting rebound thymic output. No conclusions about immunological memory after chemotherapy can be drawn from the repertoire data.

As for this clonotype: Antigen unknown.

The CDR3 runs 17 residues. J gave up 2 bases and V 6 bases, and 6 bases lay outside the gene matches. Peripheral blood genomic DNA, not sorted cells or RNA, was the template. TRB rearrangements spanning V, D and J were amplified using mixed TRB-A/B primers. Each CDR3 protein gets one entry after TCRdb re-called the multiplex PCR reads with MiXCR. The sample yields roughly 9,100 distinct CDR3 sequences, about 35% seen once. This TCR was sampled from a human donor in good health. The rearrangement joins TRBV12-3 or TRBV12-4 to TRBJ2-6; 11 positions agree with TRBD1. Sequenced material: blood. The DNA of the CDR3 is TGTGCCAGCAGCTTCGGACAGGGGGCTCCTGGGGCCAACGTCCTGACTTTC. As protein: CASSFGQGAPGANVLTF.